This TCR beta chain was sequenced in a study of blood T cell repertoires in COVID-19. Study-level background: Researchers got acute and convalescent COVID-19 samples from the United States, Italy and Spain. PBMCs, B-cell-depleted T cells, or T cells were the source of the cDNA or gDNA that made up the material.

Method: immunoSEQ multiplex PCR; TCRdb's copy keeps in-frame clones and lacks some. The sample contains some 150,000 clones, 85% to 90% of which appear only once. Germline lookup yields CDR1 SNHLY and CDR2 FYNNEI. V lost 7 bases, J lost 2 bases, and 15 bases lay in between. This CDR3 contains 14 residues. Specimen: peripheral blood. The sequence was collected from a middle-aged woman with acute or convalescent COVID-19. This chain links TRBV2 with TRBJ2-7; D possibly corresponds to TRBD1 (5 bases). The CDR3 is CASNGAAAPYEQYF. In nucleotides, the CDR3 is TGTGCCAGCAATGGGGCAGCCGCTCCCTACGAGCAGTACTTC.